This T cell receptor beta chain appears in the sequencing data of a study of memory CD8 T cells in hepatitis C reinfection. Profiling relied on immunoSEQ multiplex PCR, and the TCRdb table lists in-frame clones only, not all of them. The top ten clones hold 20% to 25% of a sample with 5,800 or so clones, more than 80% of them seen once. Time point meaning: pre-reinfection, 55 to 20 weeks before reinfection detection. The sorted cells went straight to TCR sequencing with no prior in vitro expansion. At all three reinfection time points, viable CD3+ CD8+ CD45RO- cells from a couple of donors served as controls. V was pared by 2 bases and J by 0 bases, with 10 bases between. The germline CDR1 and CDR2 sequences are SGDLS and YYNGEE. CDR3 length: 15 amino acids.

This clonotype was obtained from a man aged 50-60 years with hepatitis C virus infection. The chain is built from TRBV9 and TRBJ2-3; D remains ambiguous. Material for sequencing was naive CD8+ T cells sorted from blood. This CDR3 is CASSVIGLSTDTQYF. The CDR3 DNA reads TGTGCCAGCAGCGTTATTGGCTTAAGCACAGATACGCAGTATTTT.